Listed below are T cell receptor beta chains from one sample, sequenced in a study of blood T cell repertoires in COVID-19. Method: immunoSEQ multiplex PCR; TCRdb's copy keeps in-frame clones and lacks some. The data show about 190,000 clones, about four fifths seen once. What was sequenced was PBMCs or T cells enriched from blood (not recorded which). These receptor sequences come from a woman aged 30 to 39 who had recovered from COVID-19. Both conserved end residues are part of each CDR3.

CDR3 length,V gene,CDR3 protein
15,TRBV7-2,CASSLWASGSYEQYF
18,TRBV7-9,CASSLGTSGRSGVNEQYF
15,TRBV23-1,CASSPRDRDNNEQFF
15,TRBV7-2,CASSLGQSWDTEAFF
18,TRBV29-1,CSGGWGTRGQGANTEAFF
15,TRBV30,CALTQGMSYNSPLHF
16,TRBV12-5,CASGFSGTSDKYEQYF
15,TRBV19,CASSIQTGSNQPQHF
15,TRBV7-3,CASRLAGDSTDTQYF
12,TRBV29-1,CSVNRDRAEAFF
14,TRBV6-5,CASTTRRVGEKLFF
15,TRBV6-4,CASSESPGQSDGYTF
15,TRBV4-1,CASSQDWPFPYEQYF
15,TRBV6-6,CASSPLEGTLEKLFF
14,TRBV4-2,CASSQGRGYNEQFF
14,TRBV28,CASSLPTGRTEAFF